This is a list of T cell receptor beta chains from one sample in a study of blood T cells in healthy people across ages. TCRdb ran MiXCR on the 5' RACE reads and lists one entry per CDR3 protein. The sample lists about 800,000 distinct CDR3 sequences, just under 25% occurring once. The sample was also linked to a second study, of T cells of mothers and their children.

The sequenced sample was blood. These receptors originate from a boy aged 5-17 years in good health. Each CDR3 is given with its conserved first and last residue. A D gene is named only where the DNA matches it firmly. Clone size is given for some rows only: seen once, a few or many times, or a class if the clone is expanded.

>TRBJ2-7|TRBV5-6|NA|NA
CASSFFGSNYEQYF
TGTGCCAGCAGCTTTTTCGGCAGCAACTACGAGCAGTACTTC
>TRBJ1-2|TRBV7-9|NA|TRBD1
CASSGGQGHGYTF
TGTGCCAGCAGCGGGGGACAGGGCCATGGCTACACCTTC
>TRBJ1-2|TRBV4-3|few|TRBD1
CASSARDRGLYGYTF
TGCGCCAGCAGCGCCCGGGACAGGGGGCTTTATGGCTACACCTTC
>TRBJ2-6|TRBV29-1|few|NA
CSVQSNSGANVLTF
TGCAGCGTTCAGTCAAACTCTGGGGCCAACGTCCTGACTTTC
>TRBJ1-6|TRBV4-1|NA|NA
CASSQDLGIPNSPLHF
TGCGCCAGCAGCCAAGATCTAGGGATCCCAAATTCACCCCTCCACTTT
>TRBJ1-5|TRBV7-8|many|NA
CASSPDSSGQPQHF
TGTGCCAGCAGCCCAGACAGTTCTGGTCAGCCCCAGCATTTT
>TRBJ2-5|TRBV19|NA|NA
CASSSVVVQETQYF
TGTGCCAGTAGCTCAGTCGTAGTTCAAGAGACCCAGTACTTC
>TRBJ2-7|TRBV28|NA|TRBD2
CASSSPGSGSTYEQYF
TGCGCCAGCAGTTCCCCAGGTAGCGGGTCGACCTACGAGCAGTACTTC
>TRBJ1-1|TRBV6-6|NA|NA
CASSSAIRDTEAFF
TGTGCCAGCAGTTCCGCCATCAGGGATACTGAAGCTTTCTTT
>TRBJ2-1|TRBV28|few|TRBD2
CASGRRGYNEQFF
TGTGCCAGTGGGAGGCGGGGGTACAATGAGCAGTTCTTC
>TRBJ2-5|TRBV28|NA|TRBD2
CASSLNGLAARQQYF
TGTGCCAGCAGTCTAAATGGACTAGCGGCTCGCCAGCAGTACTTC
>TRBJ1-2|TRBV2|few|NA
CASSFSDSNYGYTF
TGTGCCAGCAGTTTTTCCGACAGCAACTATGGCTACACCTTC
>TRBJ2-3|TRBV12-3/TRBV12-4|NA|NA
CASSLDHSPTDTQYF
TGTGCCAGCAGTTTGGATCATAGTCCCACAGATACGCAGTATTTT
>TRBJ1-4|TRBV6-5|NA|NA
CASSYRAPATNEKLFF
TGTGCCAGCAGTTACCGGGCTCCTGCAACTAATGAAAAACTGTTTTTT
>TRBJ1-2|TRBV4-1|NA|TRBD1
CASSQWQGVDGYTF
TGCGCCAGCAGCCAATGGCAGGGGGTAGATGGCTACACCTTC
>TRBJ2-7|TRBV14|few|NA
CASSQGLGTPYEQYF
TGTGCCAGCAGCCAAGGTCTCGGGACACCTTACGAGCAGTACTTC
>TRBJ1-5|TRBV27|many|TRBD1
CASRWTGAYNQPQHF
TGTGCCAGCAGGTGGACAGGGGCGTACAATCAGCCCCAGCATTTT
>TRBJ2-7|TRBV28|few|NA
CASMGGRTYEQYF
TGCGCCAGCATGGGGGGACGCACCTACGAGCAGTACTTC
>TRBJ2-5|TRBV5-5|NA|NA
CASSPDTSSETQYF
TGTGCCAGCAGCCCCGATACTAGTTCCGAGACCCAGTACTTC
>TRBJ2-4|TRBV4-3|few|TRBD2
CASSQQIPGLASDIQYF
TGCGCCAGCAGCCAGCAGATACCGGGACTAGCGAGTGACATTCAGTACTTC
>TRBJ2-4|TRBV28|few|TRBD2
CASGREAGNIQYF
TGTGCCAGCGGGAGGGAAGCGGGAAACATTCAGTACTTC
>TRBJ1-6|TRBV28|NA|NA
CASSLEGEIYSPLHF
TGTGCCAGCAGTTTAGAAGGGGAAATATACTCACCCCTCCACTTT
>TRBJ1-2|TRBV2|few|NA
CASSEAGTASYGYAF
TGTGCCAGCAGTGAAGCCGGGACGGCGAGCTATGGCTACGCCTTC
>TRBJ1-6|TRBV27|NA|NA
CASSLGPGGNSPLHF
TGTGCCAGCAGTTTGGGCCCCGGAGGGAATTCACCCCTCCACTTT
>TRBJ2-5|TRBV5-1|NA|NA
CASSLDTALQETQYF
TGCGCCAGCAGCTTGGATACAGCACTTCAAGAGACCCAGTACTTC
>TRBJ2-2|TRBV6-5|few|NA
CASSYSRSNTGELFF
TGTGCCAGCAGTTACTCTCGCAGCAACACCGGGGAGCTGTTTTTT
>TRBJ2-7|TRBV28|NA|NA
CASSLISADEQYF
TGTGCCAGCAGCTTAATCTCGGCCGACGAGCAGTACTTC
>TRBJ1-1|TRBV2|few|TRBD1
CASRKSTGVNTEAFF
TGTGCCAGCAGGAAATCGACAGGGGTGAACACTGAAGCTTTCTTT
>TRBJ1-4|TRBV9|NA|NA
CASSVDPEQRGYERLFF
TGTGCCAGCAGCGTAGACCCCGAACAGAGGGGATATGAAAGACTGTTTTTT
>TRBJ1-3|TRBV7-9|many|NA
CASSSLGSGNTIYF
TGTGCCAGCAGCTCCCTGGGCAGTGGAAACACCATATATTTT
>TRBJ2-7|TRBV29-1|NA|NA
CSAEDTSYEQYF
TGCAGCGCCGAGGACACCTCCTACGAGCAGTACTTC
>TRBJ2-1|TRBV7-9|NA|TRBD2
CAITSGGRSEQFF
TGTGCCATCACTAGCGGGGGGCGGAGTGAGCAGTTCTTC
>TRBJ2-5|TRBV28|few|NA
CASSTLRRGGMWETQYF
TGTGCCAGCAGCACCCTCCGACGGGGCGGCATGTGGGAGACCCAGTACTTC
>TRBJ1-1|TRBV12-3/TRBV12-4|few|NA
CASSLQDDF
TGTGCCAGCAGCCTACAGGACGACTTT
>TRBJ2-7|TRBV5-6|few|NA
CASTRGNFYEQYF
TGTGCCAGCACCCGAGGCAACTTCTACGAGCAGTACTTC
>TRBJ2-2|TRBV11-2|few|TRBD1
CASSSGTGSGELFF
TGTGCCAGCAGCTCCGGGACAGGGTCCGGGGAGCTGTTTTTT
>TRBJ1-3|TRBV2|few|NA
CATWNYSSGNTVYF
TGTGCCACCTGGAACTACAGCTCTGGAAACACCGTATATTTT
>TRBJ1-1|TRBV3-1|few|NA
CASSQDSLLGTEAFF
TGTGCCAGCAGCCAAGATTCTTTGTTGGGCACTGAAGCTTTCTTT
>TRBJ2-5|TRBV29-1|NA|TRBD1
CSVAWTGEFF
TGCAGCGTGGCGTGGACAGGGGAGTTCTTC
>TRBJ2-5|TRBV5-6|once|TRBD1
CASSRQGWEQYF
TGTGCCAGCAGCAGACAGGGATGGGAGCAGTACTTC